The 4 T cell receptor beta chains reported below all come from one sample, sequenced in a study of shared clonotypes between healthy human individuals. Sequencing was performed with immunoSEQ multiplex PCR; in TCRdb, only in-frame clones are kept and a portion is missing. The data hold under 650,000 clones, with 90% to 96% observed a single time. Sample: naive CD4+ T cells sorted from blood. Described subset: CD45RA+ positively selected. These receptor sequences come from a woman aged 30 to 39 in good health.

The CDR3 is CASSLLDRVGSEAFF. The CDR3 nucleotides read TGTGCCAGCAGTTTACTGGACAGGGTGGGTTCCGAAGCTTTCTTT. The chain joins TRBV27 to TRBJ1-1, with 8 nucleotides matching TRBD1. The germline V gene has CDR1 MNHEY and CDR2 SMNVEV (reference sequence). V gave up 2 bases and J gave up 8 bases; unmatched junction bases: 10. The CDR3 length is 15 residues.

In DNA form, the CDR3 reads TGTGCCAGCTCCCCCGGGACAGGGGTTCCAGAGACCCAGTACTTC. Encoded protein: CASSPGTGVPETQYF. The genes are TRBV18 and TRBJ2-5; TRBD1 matches at 10 bases. V trimming: 6 bases; J trimming: 4 bases; junction bases outside the gene matches: 8. CDR1 is KGHSH, CDR2 LQKENI, per germline. The CDR3 covers 15 residues.

This rearrangement joins TRBV5-4 to TRBJ2-7, with 8 bases identical to TRBD1. Germline V CDR1 and CDR2: SGHNT, YYREEE (reference sequence). The CDR3 consists of 14 residues. The V and J ends lost 6 bases and 3 bases, in that order; junction bases with no gene match: 8. CDR3 nucleotides: TGTGCCAGCACCACAAGACAGGGGAACTACGAGCAGTACTTC. Encoded protein: CASTTRQGNYEQYF.

To note about this clone: The same CDR3 also results from other DNA sequences found in this sample. The chain links TRBV2 to TRBJ2-7, with 7 bases lining up with TRBD1. V lost 9 bases to trimming and J lost 4 bases; unmatched junction nucleotides: 6. The CDR3 sequence is 12 residues long. Germline CDR1 and CDR2: SNHLY and FYNNEI. The CDR3 is CASRQGSYEQYF. The CDR3 coding sequence is TGTGCCAGTCGACAGGGATCGTACGAGCAGTACTTC.